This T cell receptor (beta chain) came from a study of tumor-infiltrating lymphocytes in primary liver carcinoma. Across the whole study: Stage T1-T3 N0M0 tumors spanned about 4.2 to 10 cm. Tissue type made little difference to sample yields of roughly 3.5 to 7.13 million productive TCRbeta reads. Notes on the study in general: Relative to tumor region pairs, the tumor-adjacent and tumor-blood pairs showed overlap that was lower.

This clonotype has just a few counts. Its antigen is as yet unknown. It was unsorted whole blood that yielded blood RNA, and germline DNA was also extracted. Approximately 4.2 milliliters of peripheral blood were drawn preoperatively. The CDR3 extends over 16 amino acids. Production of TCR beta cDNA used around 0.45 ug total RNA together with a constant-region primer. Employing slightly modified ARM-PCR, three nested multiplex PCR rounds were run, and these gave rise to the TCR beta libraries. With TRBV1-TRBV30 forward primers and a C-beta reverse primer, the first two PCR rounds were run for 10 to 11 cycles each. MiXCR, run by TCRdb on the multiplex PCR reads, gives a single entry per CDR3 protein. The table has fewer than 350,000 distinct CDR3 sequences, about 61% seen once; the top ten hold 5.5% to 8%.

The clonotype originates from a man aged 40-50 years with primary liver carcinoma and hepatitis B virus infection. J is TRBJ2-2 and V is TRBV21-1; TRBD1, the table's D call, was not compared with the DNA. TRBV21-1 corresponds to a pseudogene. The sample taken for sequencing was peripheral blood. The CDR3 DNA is TGTGCCAGCAGCCCCTGGACAGGGATGAACACCGGGGAGCTGTTTTTT. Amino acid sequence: CASSPWTGMNTGELFF.